This T cell receptor (beta chain) is from a study of human T cells and chemical hapten exposure. Study details: Sensitization was performed using 2% DPC on an approximately 2 cm by approximately 2 cm upper inner arm skin site.

As to time point: patch test 1, 2 weeks after DPC sensitization. As for treatment: therapeutic diphenylcyclopropenone sensitization with weekly scalp DPC. Unique molecular identifiers were attached to individual cDNA molecules within the library. Original processing methods: From around 25,000 to 690,000 TCRs were found per sample, with a median of approximately 100,000. In TCRdb, the RACE reads were re-called with MiXCR into one record per CDR3 protein. The V and J calls and clone size come from TCRdb's table, not from the authors' own analysis. The table lists some 77,000 distinct CDR3 sequences, approximately 10% of them singletons, with 1.4% in the top ten. The CDR3 length is 13 residues. CDR1 is SGHTA and CDR2 is FQGTGA in the germline V gene. Trimming shortened V by 5 bases and J by 6 bases, and 14 bases separated the two germline ends. Study conclusions and caveats: Those TCRs sitting above 1 in 1000 frequency stayed the same with DPC sensitization.

About this clonotype: Antigen: not known.

The sequence was obtained from a woman aged 45-65 years with alopecia areata. Some clones in this sample may be carry-over from other donors' samples. The specimen was whole blood, collected in connection with sensitization to the hapten diphenylcyclopropenone (DPC). V usage is TRBV7-3 and J usage is TRBJ2-7; D perhaps matches TRBD2 (6 bases). DNA of the CDR3: TGTGCCAGCAGCCGCGGGACCGAAAGCGAGCAGTACTTC. This codes for CASSRGTESEQYF.